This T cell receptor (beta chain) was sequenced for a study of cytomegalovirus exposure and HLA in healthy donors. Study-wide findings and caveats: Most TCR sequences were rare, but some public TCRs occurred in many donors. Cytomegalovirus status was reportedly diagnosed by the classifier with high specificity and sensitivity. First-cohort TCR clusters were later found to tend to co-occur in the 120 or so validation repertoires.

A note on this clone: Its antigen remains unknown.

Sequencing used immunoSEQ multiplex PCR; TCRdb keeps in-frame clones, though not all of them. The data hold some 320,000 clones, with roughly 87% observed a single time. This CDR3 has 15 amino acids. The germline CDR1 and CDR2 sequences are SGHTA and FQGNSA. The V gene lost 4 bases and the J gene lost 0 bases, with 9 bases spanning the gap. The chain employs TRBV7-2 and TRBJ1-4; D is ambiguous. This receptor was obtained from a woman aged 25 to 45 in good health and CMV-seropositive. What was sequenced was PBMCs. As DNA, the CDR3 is TGTGCCAGCAGCTCATCCCGTGCAACTAATGAAAAACTGTTTTTT. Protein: CASSSSRATNEKLFF.